The entry that follows covers one TCR beta chain sequence. This record comes from a study of OX40 agonist ivuxolimab in advanced cancers. Only in-frame clones appear in the TCRdb table, and some are missing; sequencing was by immunoSEQ multiplex PCR. The table lists approximately 70,000 clones, roughly nine tenths of them singletons. This TCR derives from an adult with an advanced solid tumor such as melanoma, head and neck, liver or kidney cancer. The material sequenced was CD4+ or CD8+ T cells sorted from blood, taken in a trial of the OX40 agonist ivuxolimab.

The CDR3 loop reads CASSLAPSNWDGELFF. The CDR3 region has the DNA TGTGCCAGCAGCTTAGCGCCATCAAACTGGGACGGGGAGCTGTTTTTT. The chain joins TRBV7-9 to TRBJ2-2; D remains ambiguous. V shed 0 bases and J shed 7 bases, with 15 bases lying between them. CDR1 and CDR2 (germline): SEHNR, FQNEAQ (reference sequence). This CDR3 spans 16 amino acids.